The present T cell receptor beta chain was sequenced within a study of blood T cells in healthy people across ages. Overall study results and limits: Long-lived donors exceeded aged donors in naive CD4+ cells and diversity.

Only a few counts were recorded for this clonotype. The antigen is unknown. The authors ran a second PCR of about 7 to 11 cycles using a sample-barcoded 5' primer and a J-beta primer mix. MiXCR, applied by TCRdb to the 5' RACE reads, yields one record per CDR3 protein. The sample has fewer than 750,000 distinct CDR3 sequences, around 50% seen once. V lost 7 bases to trimming and J lost 1 base, with 13 bases between them. The germline V gene encodes CDR1 MNHNY and CDR2 SVGAGI (reference sequence). The CDR3 has 14 amino acids. The chain couples TRBV6-6 to TRBJ1-1; D might be TRBD1 (5 bases). This receptor was taken from an elderly man in good health. Sequencing used blood. The CDR3 region is CASIPGRRNTEAFF. The CDR3 coding sequence is TGTGCCAGCATTCCGGGACGGAGGAACACTGAAGCTTTCTTT.